This T cell receptor beta chain comes out of a study of T cells in Graves' hyperthyroidism and ophthalmopathy (dated by TCRdb to about 2019). Background on the whole study: To identify distinguishing TCR V-J signatures, a discovery cohort of 90 to 100 patients was used, comprising fewer than 45 with Graves' ophthalmopathy and some 60 with stable Graves' hyperthyroidism. An independent validation cohort of fewer than 20 hyperthyroidism patients and 15 or so patients who later progressed to ophthalmopathy tested prospective prediction of ophthalmopathy. Thyroid tissue and blood T-cell repertoires from about 6 Graves' hyperthyroidism patients were also compared in the study. TCR Vbeta CDR3 sequencing of 120 to 150 peripheral blood samples (43 ophthalmopathy, about 74 hyperthyroidism and roughly 17 progressor patients) is reported in the paper. For training and testing, the 100 or so patients in the discovery cohort were randomly divided in a 7:3 ratio. Following sampling, methimazole starting at 30 mg daily was given to hyperthyroidism patients, and high-dose intravenous methylprednisolone was given to ophthalmopathy patients. The paper as a whole reports these results and caveats: A model built on a 13 V-J signature distinguished ophthalmopathy from stable hyperthyroidism, reaching roughly 88% sensitivity and approximately 83% specificity in cross-validation and 80%/75% in testing. In validation, the model predicted progression to ophthalmopathy with approximately 70% sensitivity and around 72% specificity, a median of around 6.6 months before onset. No statistical method was used to set the sample size in advance, and investigators knew the group allocation. Most expanded thyroid clonotypes (frequency above 0.001) were also detected in blood, suggesting blood repertoires may reflect thyroid immune responses.

From the cysteine through the phenylalanine, the CDR3 covers 16 amino acids. Left in the record is the CDR3 DNA by itself, 48 bases read in frame from the first base. Unmatched junction bases come to 5, with V trimmed by 0 bases and J by 5 bases. The germline V gene encodes CDR1 MGHRA and CDR2 YSYEKL. With respect to this clonotype: Which antigen it targets is not known. No much larger clonotype is one base removed from it; base qualities were not supplied.

The TCR beta CDR3 regions were amplified from the RNA transcripts. The first round of RT-PCR for the TCR CDR3 was performed with the HTBI primer set and the Qiagen OneStep RT-PCR kit. Libraries were constructed in a second round of multiplex PCR, after which size selection and purification were performed. The libraries were sequenced on an Illumina HiSeq2000 using paired-end 100 bp reads. In the source study's methods: SOAPnuke was used to process the raw data, removing reads that contained adapters or uncalled bases, had a mean Phred below 15, or lacked an exact match to the constant primer or identifier. COPE v1.2.5 was used to merge high-quality paired reads, and clonotypes were defined as unique nucleotide sequences. MiTCR v1.1 was used to align clonotypes to the IMGT TRBV, TRBD and TRBJ reference segments. The analysis was restricted to V-J combinations with a frequency above 0.0001, which together covered 99.2% of the repertoires. A TCS score was defined as the ratio between F50 (clonal expansion) and ExV (chaos), using BLOSUM62-based TCRdist between CDR3 peptides within each V-J. Welch's t-statistics and random forest reduced several hundred V-J features to 13, which were used in a naive Bayes classifier (R e1071). The similarity between thyroid and blood repertoires was quantified using the Morisita-Horn index. TCRdb trimmed the raw reads at Q25, called clones with MiXCR and kept productive beta chains. Each record represents a unique CDR3 protein, reported with the most common genes and DNA among its rows. In this record, the V and J calls reflect TCRdb's handling and not the investigators' own analysis. For this sample there are more than 500,000 distinct CDR3 sequences; 46% appear just once. The ten top clones hold about 40% of the sample.

Patients with uncontrolled infections, other autoimmune diseases, pregnancy or lactation were excluded. Diagnoses were established on the basis of clinical symptoms, serum thyroxine and TRAb, thyroid ultrasound, and orbital computed tomography. Trizol reagent was used to extract total RNA, and RNA quality was then checked on an Agilent 2100 Bioanalyzer. Specimen: peripheral blood or thyroid tissue (not recorded which). This clonotype was obtained from an adult woman with Graves' disease, either hyperthyroidism or ophthalmopathy (not recorded which). The chain links TRBV4-1 with TRBJ2-5, and 11 junction bases match TRBD2. The nucleotide sequence is given as TGCGCCAGCAGCCAAGATGTCGGGACTAGCGGCGAGACCCAGTACTTC. Its translation is CASSQDVGTSGETQYF.